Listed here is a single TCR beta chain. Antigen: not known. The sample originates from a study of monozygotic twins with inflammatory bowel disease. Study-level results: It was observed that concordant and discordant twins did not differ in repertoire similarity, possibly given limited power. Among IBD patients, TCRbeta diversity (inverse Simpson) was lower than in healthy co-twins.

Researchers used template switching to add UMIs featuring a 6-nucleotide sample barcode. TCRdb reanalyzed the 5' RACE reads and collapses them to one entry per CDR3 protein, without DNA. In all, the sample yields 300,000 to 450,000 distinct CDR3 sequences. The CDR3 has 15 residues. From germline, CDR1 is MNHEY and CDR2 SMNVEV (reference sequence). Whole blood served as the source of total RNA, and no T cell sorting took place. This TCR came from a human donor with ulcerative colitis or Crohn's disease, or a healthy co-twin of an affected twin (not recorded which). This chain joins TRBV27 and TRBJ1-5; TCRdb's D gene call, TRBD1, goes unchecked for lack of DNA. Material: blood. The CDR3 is CASSTRDRGDQPQHF.